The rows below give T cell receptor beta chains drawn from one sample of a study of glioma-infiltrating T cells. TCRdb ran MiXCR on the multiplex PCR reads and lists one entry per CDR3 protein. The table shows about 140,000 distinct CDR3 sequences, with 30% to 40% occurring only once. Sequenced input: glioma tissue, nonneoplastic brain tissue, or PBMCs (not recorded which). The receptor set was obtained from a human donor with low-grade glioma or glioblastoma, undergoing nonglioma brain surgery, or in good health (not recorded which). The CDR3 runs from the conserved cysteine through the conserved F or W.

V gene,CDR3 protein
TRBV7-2,CASTPGGGNQPQHF
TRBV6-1,CASTDVDRGPYEQYF
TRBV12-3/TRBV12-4,CASRSGVRETQYF
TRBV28,CASSLDIQPQETQYF
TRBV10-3,CAISESRTGYDSPLHF
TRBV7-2,CASSPRQGANTEAFF
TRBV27,CASGGSLGKDAQYF
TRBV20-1,CSARFGLGAYTF
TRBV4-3,CASRRDRGSYEQYF
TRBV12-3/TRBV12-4,CASRSSRTGTGELFF
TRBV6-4,CAIIGGGKYQETQYF
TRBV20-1,CSASTPGGQPQHF
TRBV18,CASSPTEYTGELFF
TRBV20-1,CSARINRGLDTIYF
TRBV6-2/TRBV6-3,CASSYGPGTVYNEQFF
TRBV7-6,CASSPTPNSPLHF
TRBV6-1,CASSEEDAGDGYEQYF
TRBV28,CASSLFRTGGPNEKLFF